This TCR beta chain was sequenced during a study of control samples from healthy donors and cancer patients (dated by TCRdb to about 2020). Worth noting for this clone: Its antigen remains unidentified. No base quality values were provided; no much bigger clone lies one nucleotide off.

The library came from the immunoSEQ multiplex PCR assay. TCRdb retrieved this table from immuneACCESS and kept in-frame rearrangements only. Not all clones are present; in checked studies, unresolved V genes account for under half, and no reason is known for the remainder. The sample table holds around 53,000 clones, of which around 87% were seen once. More than 12% of the sample goes to the ten largest clones. V loses 3 bases, J loses 6 bases, and the germline ends lie 5 bases apart. Based on the germline V gene (reference sequence), the CDR1 and CDR2 sequences are LNHDA and SQIVND. Inclusive of the bounding cysteine and phenylalanine, the CDR3 is 12 residues long. CDR3 DNA only is kept here, 36 bases in frame from base 1.

The receptor was derived from a man aged 55 to 70 with head and neck cancer. Sequenced sample: PBMCs. The chain is assembled from TRBV19 and TRBJ2-2; too little of a D gene remains to name it. The CDR3 reads as follows: CASSISSGELFF. The nucleotides read TGTGCCAGTAGTATTTCCTCCGGGGAGCTGTTTTTT. The full variable domain, completed from the reference TRBV19 and TRBJ2-2 proteins outside the CDR3, reads DGGITQSPKYLFRKEGQNVTLSCEQNLNHDAMYWYRQDPGQGLRLIYYSQIVNDFQKGDIAEGYSVSREKKESFPLTVTSAQKNPTAFYLCASSISSGELFFGEGSRLTVL.